Shown below are 9 T cell receptor beta chains from a single sample sequenced in a study of regulatory T cells in long-lasting Graves disease. Time point of the sample: persistent/refractory GD, antithyroid drugs over 5 years with positive TRAb. The authors made the TCR library using RNA they extracted from PBMCs. Combining iRepertoire HTBI primers with Arm-PCR of CDR3 regions, the authors built TCR beta libraries. MiXCR was run by TCRdb on the multiplex PCR reads, yielding one entry per CDR3 protein. The sample includes about 430,000 distinct CDR3 sequences, around 20% of them seen just once. The sequencing used peripheral blood mononuclear cells (PBMCs), collected when the disease was refractory, from a patient treated with antithyroid drugs. The receptors stem from a female donor with Graves disease.

The table lists this clonotype with many counts. The chain joins TRBV3-1 to TRBJ1-6; D may be TRBD1 (5 bases). V lost 2 bases, J lost 6 bases, and 11 bases lay in between. Germline V gene lookup returns CDR1 LGHDT and CDR2 YNNKEL (reference sequence). CDR3 length equals 15 residues. In nucleotides, the CDR3 is TGTGCCAGCAGCCAAAGTGTCCAGGGTAATTCACCCCTCCACTTT. Amino acids: CASSQSVQGNSPLHF.

The chain uses TRBV29-1 and TRBJ2-3, with D possibly matching TRBD1 (6 bases). The CDR3 extends over 12 amino acids. Germline V lookup: CDR1 SQVTM, CDR2 ANQGSEA. Deletions cut 8 bases from V and 4 bases from J, with 13 bases between. The CDR3 reads CSHKQGSDTQYF. In DNA form, the CDR3 reads TGCAGCCACAAGCAGGGGTCAGATACGCAGTATTTT.

This clonotype occurred many times. The rearrangement uses TRBV2 and TRBJ1-2; 8 bases agree with TRBD1. The CDR3 is 14 residues long. Trimming cost V 6 bases and J 3 bases; bases outside gene matches: 6. Germline V gene lookup returns CDR1 SNHLY and CDR2 FYNNEI. The CDR3 is CASRRGQGDYGYTF. The CDR3 DNA reads TGTGCCAGCAGGAGAGGACAGGGTGACTATGGCTACACCTTC.

This clonotype was seen many times. The chain carries TRBV12-3 or TRBV12-4 and TRBJ2-7; possible D gene TRBD1, 5 bases. The CDR3 runs 14 residues. V gave up 7 bases and J gave up 3 bases, with 16 bases separating them. The CDR3 DNA reads as TGTGCCAGCAACCCAGGGATATTGTTCTACGAGCAGTACTTC. Amino acid sequence: CASNPGILFYEQYF.

The table lists this clonotype with many counts. The V and J genes are TRBV7-2 and TRBJ2-5, with D possibly being TRBD2 (5 bases). The CDR3 runs 13 residues. Germline CDR1 SGHTA, CDR2 FQGNSA. V was clipped by 3 bases and J by 2 bases, with 7 bases between them. CDR3 loop: CASSFLAQETQYF. The DNA of the CDR3 is TGTGCCAGCAGCTTCCTAGCACAAGAGACCCAGTACTTC.

With respect to this clonotype: The CDR3 end shows no conserved phenylalanine or tryptophan, and so a read error is likely. The CDR3 region is CASSVGVGETQYL. In nucleotides, the CDR3 is TGCGCCAGCAGCGTTGGGGTTGGCGAGACCCAGTACCTC. This chain connects TRBV5-1 to TRBJ2-5; D call uncertain. V was clipped by 4 bases and J by 5 bases, with 12 bases between them. This CDR3 has 13 residues. From germline, CDR1 is SGHRS and CDR2 YFSETQ.

J is TRBJ2-6 and V is TRBV27; TRBD2 aligns across 8 bases. The CDR3 has 19 residues. Germline assignment: CDR1 MNHEY and CDR2 SMNVEV (reference sequence). V dropped 7 bases and J dropped 0; count of bases not matched to a gene: 14. The CDR3 here is CASKPPGGQGSSGANVLTF. The CDR3 DNA sequence: TGTGCCAGCAAACCCCCGGGGGGGCAGGGGAGCTCTGGGGCCAACGTCCTGACTTTC. Full variable domain (missing parts from reference TRBV27 and TRBJ2-6): EAQVTQNPRYLITVTGKKLTVTCSQNMNHEYMSWYRQDPGLGLRQIYYSMNVEVTDKGDVPEGYKVSRKEKRNFPLILESPSPNQTSLYFCASKPPGGQGSSGANVLTFGAGSRLTVL.

The table lists this clonotype with many counts. In nucleotides, the CDR3 is TGTGCCAGCAGCCTCACCAAGACTAGCGAAGGGGAGCTGTTTTTT. It codes for CASSLTKTSEGELFF. The genes are TRBV28 and TRBJ2-2, with 8 bases fitting TRBD2. This CDR3 comprises 15 residues. Germline assignment: CDR1 MDHEN and CDR2 SYDVKM. The junction had 11 bases not matched to a gene; V was cut back by 6 bases and J by 8 bases.

The table lists this clonotype with many counts. The chain is built from TRBV6-2 or TRBV6-3 and TRBJ2-5; 8 nucleotides agree with TRBD1. Losses at the gene ends were 2 bases for V and 1 base for J; bases not matched to a gene: 3. In germline, CDR1 is MNHEY, CDR2 SVGEGT. The CDR3 totals 15 residues. The DNA of the CDR3 is TGTGCCAGCAGTTACATGACAGGGGCCCAAGAGACCCAGTACTTC. The encoded protein is CASSYMTGAQETQYF.